These 23 T cell receptor beta chains came from one sample sequenced in a study of lymphopenia after photon versus proton radiotherapy. The data were produced by immunoSEQ multiplex PCR, yet TCRdb's version contains in-frame clones alone and is incomplete. The table has more than 15,000 clones, just under 85% seen once. Sequenced here: peripheral blood, sampled from a patient treated with photon-based radiotherapy. These receptors all come from a woman between 45 and 60 years old with pancreatic cancer.

The chain links TRBV5-1 to TRBJ2-3; D is tentatively TRBD1 or TRBD2 (5 bases each). This CDR3 has 14 residues. Trimming removed 2 bases from V and 2 bases from J, with 9 bases in between. The germline CDR1 and CDR2 sequences are SGHRS and YFSETQ. The CDR3 DNA reads as TGCGCCAGCAGCTTACTAGGGGCCACAGATACGCAGTATTTT. This codes for CASSLLGATDTQYF.

The chain combines TRBV11-2 with TRBJ1-3; D gene uncertain. The V and J ends lost 6 bases and 1 base respectively, with 10 bases between them. Germline V gene data show CDR1 as SGHAT and CDR2 as FQNNGV. The CDR3 has 14 amino acids. The DNA of the CDR3 is TGTGCCAGCAGTCCGTTGGGATCTGGAAACACCATATATTTT. This sequence encodes CASSPLGSGNTIYF.

The chain recombines TRBV19 with TRBJ2-5, with 7 positions matching TRBD1. The germline gives CDR1 LNHDA, CDR2 SQIVND (reference sequence). The CDR3 has 16 amino acids. The J segment lost 1 base and the V segment lost 5 bases, leaving 10 bases of the junction unmatched. CDR3 sequence reads: CASSFRTGALQETQYF. The CDR3 nucleotides read TGTGCCAGTAGTTTCAGGACAGGCGCCCTCCAAGAGACCCAGTACTTC.

The V and J genes are TRBV5-1 and TRBJ2-2; D call uncertain. The germline gives CDR1 SGHRS, CDR2 YFSETQ. The CDR3 consists of 12 residues. With 7 bases removed from V and 5 bases from J, the gap between germline ends came to 9 bases. CDR3 residues: CASDSGTGELFF. The CDR3 nucleotides read TGCGCCAGCGATTCAGGTACCGGGGAGCTGTTTTTT.

The J gene is TRBJ2-7, the V gene TRBV28, with unresolved D. Germline V gives CDR1 MDHEN, CDR2 SYDVKM. V lost 7 bases and J lost 3, with 10 bases in between. This CDR3 spans 12 amino acids. CDR3 coding DNA: TGTGCCAGCATAGGGAACAGCTACGAGCAGTACTTC. Residues: CASIGNSYEQYF.

The V gene is TRBV13, the J gene TRBJ2-5, with 10 bases matching TRBD2. This CDR3 has 16 residues. Germline lookup yields CDR1 PRHDT and CDR2 FYEKMQ (reference sequence). V was pared by 2 bases and J by 1 base, with 4 bases of the junction left unmatched. Written as DNA, the CDR3 is TGTGCCAGCAGCTTAACCCTAGCGGGGGCCCAAGAGACCCAGTACTTC. It translates to CASSLTLAGAQETQYF.

In this sample, this clone turned up a few times. The chain couples TRBV5-1 to TRBJ2-3; 9 positions agree with TRBD1. The V segment lost 4 bases and the J segment 0 bases; nucleotides outside the gene matches: 12. Germline V CDR1 and CDR2: SGHRS, YFSETQ. This CDR3 is 18 amino acids long. This CDR3 reads CASSQQTQGASSTDTQYF. The CDR3 DNA is TGCGCCAGCAGCCAACAAACACAGGGGGCTAGTAGCACAGATACGCAGTATTTT. Drawing the rest from reference TRBV5-1 and TRBJ2-3, the complete variable domain is KAGVTQTPRYLIKTRGQQVTLSCSPISGHRSVSWYQQTPGQGLQFLFEYFSETQRNKGNFPGRFSGRQFSNSRSEMNVSTLELGDSALYLCASSQQTQGASSTDTQYFGPGTRLTVL.

In DNA, the CDR3 is TGTGCCAGCAGCCCGACGAACACCGGGGAGCTGTTTTTT. Protein product: CASSPTNTGELFF. The gene calls are TRBV7-2 and TRBJ2-2; D is unclear. The germline V gene encodes CDR1 SGHTA and CDR2 FQGNSA. This CDR3 comprises 13 residues. V was cut by 5 bases and J by 0 bases, with 4 bases left in between.

This chain connects TRBV6-4 to TRBJ1-2; D gene ambiguous. Trimming pared 5 bases from V and 8 bases from J, leaving 9 bases between. The germline V gene encodes CDR1 MRHNA and CDR2 SNTAGT. CDR3 length: 11 amino acids. The CDR3 DNA sequence: TGTGCCAGCAGTACCGGGTACGGCTACACCTTC. Amino acid sequence: CASSTGYGYTF.

The chain combines TRBV7-6 with TRBJ2-3; no clear D gene. This CDR3 region has 13 residues. The V and J ends lost 11 bases and 0 bases respectively, with 12 bases between them. Germline lookup yields CDR1 SGHVS and CDR2 FNYEAQ. In DNA, the CDR3 is TGTGCCGTCTCCGAGAGGAGCACAGATACGCAGTATTTT. It yields the protein CAVSERSTDTQYF. Full variable domain (outside the CDR3, taken from reference TRBV7-6 and TRBJ2-3): GAGVSQSPRYKVTKRGQDVALRCDPISGHVSLYWYRQALGQGPEFLTYFNYEAQQDKSGLPNDRFSAERPEGSISTLTIQRTEQRDSAMYRCAVSERSTDTQYFGPGTRLTVL.

This sequence joins TRBV9 and TRBJ1-5, with D perhaps matching TRBD1 (5 bases). V lost 4 bases and J lost 2, with 10 bases in between. CDR1 is SGDLS, CDR2 YYNGEE, per germline. The CDR3 loop spans 14 amino acids. CDR3 residues: CASSPGLGNQPQHF. The CDR3 coding sequence is TGTGCCAGCAGCCCAGGGTTGGGCAATCAGCCCCAGCATTTT. Full variable domain (missing parts from reference TRBV9 and TRBJ1-5): DSGVTQTPKHLITATGQRVTLRCSPRSGDLSVYWYQQSLDQGLQFLIQYYNGEERAKGNILERFSAQQFPDLHSELNLSSLELGDSALYFCASSPGLGNQPQHFGDGTRLSIL.

This clone was seen only once. The V call is TRBV27, the J call TRBJ1-2, with a weak D call TRBD1 (5 bases). Germline V gene data show CDR1 as MNHEY and CDR2 as SMNVEV (reference sequence). CDR3 length equals 13 residues. With 6 bases removed from V and 3 bases from J, the gap between germline ends came to 11 bases. The CDR3 loop is CASRNGTYYGYTF. The DNA for the CDR3 is TGTGCCAGCAGAAATGGGACCTACTATGGCTACACCTTC.

The chain combines TRBV5-4 with TRBJ2-2, with D tentatively TRBD2 (6 bases). Germline CDR1 SGHNT, CDR2 YYREEE (reference sequence). V was trimmed by 3 bases and J by 4 bases, leaving 19 bases between them. The CDR3 runs to 17 residues. The chain's CDR3 is CASSSPSLTGVTGELFF. CDR3 nucleotide sequence: TGTGCCAGCAGCTCCCCAAGTTTGACGGGAGTCACCGGGGAGCTGTTTTTT.

The chain couples TRBV7-2 to TRBJ2-6; D uncertain. Germline CDR1 reads SGHTA; CDR2 reads FQGNSA. V lost 5 bases, J lost 0 bases, and 11 bases lay in between. The length of the CDR3 is 16 residues. The CDR3 region is CASSMPLSSGANVLTF. CDR3 coding DNA: TGTGCCAGCAGCATGCCATTGAGCTCTGGGGCCAACGTCCTGACTTTC.

This chain joins TRBV6-5 and TRBJ1-1, with D perhaps matching TRBD1 (6 bases). Per the germline V gene, CDR1 is MNHEY and CDR2 is SVGAGI. The V and J ends lost 7 bases and 3 bases respectively, with 18 bases between them. The CDR3 has 15 residues. CDR3 region: CASTGGRRRDTEAFF. The CDR3 coding sequence is TGTGCCAGCACCGGGGGGCGCAGGAGGGACACTGAAGCTTTCTTT.

The rearrangement uses TRBV9 and TRBJ2-7, with TRBD2 matching over 8 bases. Trimming at V came to 0 bases and at J to 7 bases, leaving 9 bases not matched to a gene. The CDR3 is 15 residues long. Germline V gene lookup returns CDR1 SGDLS and CDR2 YYNGEE. Here the CDR3 reads CASSVAEGLVSEQYF. The CDR3 bases are TGTGCCAGCAGCGTAGCTGAGGGACTAGTAAGTGAGCAGTACTTC.

The CDR3 sequence: CASSQEPTAPMAYGYTF. CDR3 DNA sequence: TGCGCCAGCAGCCAAGAACCGACGGCTCCTATGGCCTATGGCTACACCTTC. V is TRBV4-3 and J is TRBJ1-2; the D is unclear. V gave up 0 bases and J gave up 4 bases, with 18 bases separating them. The CDR3 totals 17 residues. Germline CDR1 and CDR2: LGHNA and YSLEER.

The chain's CDR3 is CASNRGATDTQYF. DNA for the CDR3: TGCGCCAGCAACCGGGGAGCCACAGATACGCAGTATTTT. The V and J genes are TRBV4-1 and TRBJ2-3, with a tentative D call TRBD2 (5 bases). The V gene's germline CDR1 is MGHRA and CDR2 YSYEKL. Trimming left V 7 bases short and J 2 bases short, with 10 bases between. There are 13 residues in the CDR3.

This chain uses TRBV5-1 with TRBJ2-6, with D unresolved. The V gene lost 4 bases and the J gene lost 0 bases, with 8 bases spanning the gap. From germline, CDR1 is SGHRS and CDR2 YFSETQ. CDR3 length: 15 amino acids. The CDR3 nucleotides read TGCGCCAGCAGCAAGGATGTCTCTGGGGCCAACGTCCTGACTTTC. This sequence encodes CASSKDVSGANVLTF.

CDR3 bases: TGTGCCAGCAGCGCTGCGGCTAGCGGCCTCGCCGAGCAGTACTTC. Amino acids: CASSAAASGLAEQYF. This chain links TRBV7-3 with TRBJ2-7, with TRBD2 identical over 7 bases. The trim removed 5 bases at V and 6 bases at J, leaving 13 bases unmatched. Germline V gives CDR1 SGHTA, CDR2 FQGTGA. This CDR3 contains 15 residues. Drawing the rest from reference TRBV7-3 and TRBJ2-7, the complete variable domain is GAGVSQTPSNKVTEKGKYVELRCDPISGHTALYWYRQSLGQGPEFLIYFQGTGAADDSGLPNDRFFAVRPEGSVSTLKIQRTERGDSAVYLCASSAAASGLAEQYFGPGTRLTVT.

The rearrangement uses TRBV9 and TRBJ2-1, with 8 positions matching TRBD1. J lost 6 bases, V lost 4 bases, and 3 bases had no gene match. The CDR3 totals 13 residues. CDR1 SGDLS and CDR2 YYNGEE come from the germline V gene. This CDR3 reads CASSRTGGNEQFF. In nucleotides, the CDR3 is TGTGCCAGCAGCAGAACAGGGGGCAATGAGCAGTTCTTC. Together with reference TRBV9 and TRBJ2-1, the CDR3 gives the full variable domain: DSGVTQTPKHLITATGQRVTLRCSPRSGDLSVYWYQQSLDQGLQFLIQYYNGEERAKGNILERFSAQQFPDLHSELNLSSLELGDSALYFCASSRTGGNEQFFGPGTRLTVL.

The chain employs TRBV2 and TRBJ2-7; D is unresolved. V was clipped by 6 bases and J by 6 bases, with 12 bases between them. CDR3 length: 12 residues. Germline V CDR1 and CDR2: SNHLY, FYNNEI. CDR3 bases: TGTGCCAGCAGCCCAGAAGGCGGCGAGCAGTACTTC. Its translation is CASSPEGGEQYF.

The CDR3 loop is CASNRDRNYEQYF. The CDR3 DNA reads TGTGCCAGCAACCGGGACAGAAACTACGAGCAGTACTTC. J is TRBJ2-7 and V is TRBV6-1, with 7 bases matching TRBD1. Germline V gene sequence: CDR1 MNHNS, CDR2 SASEGT. This CDR3 region has 13 residues. V was clipped by 7 bases and J by 3 bases; unmatched bases: 6.